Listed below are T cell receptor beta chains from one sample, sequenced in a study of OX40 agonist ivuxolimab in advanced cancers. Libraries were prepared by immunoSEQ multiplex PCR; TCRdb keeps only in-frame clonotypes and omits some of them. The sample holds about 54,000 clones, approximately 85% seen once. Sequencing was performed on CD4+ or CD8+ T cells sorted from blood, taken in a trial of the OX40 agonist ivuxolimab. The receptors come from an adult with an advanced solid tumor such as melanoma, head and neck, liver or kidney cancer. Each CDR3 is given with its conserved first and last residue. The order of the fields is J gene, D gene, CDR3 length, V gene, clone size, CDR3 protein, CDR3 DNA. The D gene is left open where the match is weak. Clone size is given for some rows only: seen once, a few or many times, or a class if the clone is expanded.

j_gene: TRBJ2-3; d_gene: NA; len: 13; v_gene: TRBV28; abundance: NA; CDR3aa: CASSFYDSDTQYF; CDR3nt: TGTGCCAGCAGTTTTTACGACTCAGATACGCAGTATTTT
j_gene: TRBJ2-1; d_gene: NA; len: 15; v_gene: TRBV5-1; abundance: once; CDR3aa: CASSLDQRRDNEQFF; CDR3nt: TGCGCCAGCAGCTTGGACCAGCGAAGGGACAATGAGCAGTTCTTC
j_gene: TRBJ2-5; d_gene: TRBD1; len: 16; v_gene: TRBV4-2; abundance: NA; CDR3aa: CASSRIPGQGEETQYF; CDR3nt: TGTGCCAGCAGCCGAATACCGGGACAGGGGGAAGAGACCCAGTACTTC
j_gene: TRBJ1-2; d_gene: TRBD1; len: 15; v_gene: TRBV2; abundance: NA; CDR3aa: CASSEVGQINYGYTF; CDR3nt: TGTGCCAGCAGTGAAGTGGGACAGATCAACTATGGCTACACCTTC
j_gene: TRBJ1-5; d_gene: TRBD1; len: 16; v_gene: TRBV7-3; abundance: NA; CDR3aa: CASSLKPGGGNQPQHF; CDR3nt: TGTGCCAGCAGCTTAAAACCAGGGGGAGGGAATCAGCCCCAGCATTTT
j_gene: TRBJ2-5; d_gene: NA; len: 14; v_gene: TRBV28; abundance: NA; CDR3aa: CASSVAGTKETQYF; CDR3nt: TGTGCCAGCAGTGTCGCCGGGACAAAAGAGACCCAGTACTTC
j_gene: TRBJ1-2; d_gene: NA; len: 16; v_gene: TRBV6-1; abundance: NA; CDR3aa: CASSETTWGREGGYTF; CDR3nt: TGTGCCAGCAGTGAAACTACCTGGGGGAGGGAAGGTGGCTACACCTTC
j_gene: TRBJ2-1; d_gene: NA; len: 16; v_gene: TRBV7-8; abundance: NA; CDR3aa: CASSLLWGVFYNEQFF; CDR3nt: TGTGCCAGCAGCTTACTGTGGGGGGTATTCTACAATGAGCAGTTCTTC
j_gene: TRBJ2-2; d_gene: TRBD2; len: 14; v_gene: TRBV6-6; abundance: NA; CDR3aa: CASKRDSPTGELFF; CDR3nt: TGTGCCAGCAAGCGGGACTCACCCACCGGGGAGCTGTTTTTT
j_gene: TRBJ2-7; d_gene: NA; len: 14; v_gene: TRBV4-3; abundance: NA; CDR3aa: CASSANRGLYEQYF; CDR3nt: TGCGCCAGCAGCGCTAACAGGGGACTCTACGAGCAGTACTTC
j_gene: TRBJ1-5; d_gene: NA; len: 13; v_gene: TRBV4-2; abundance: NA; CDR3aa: CASSQDEGQPQHF; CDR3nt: TGTGCCAGCAGCCAAGATGAGGGTCAGCCCCAGCATTTT
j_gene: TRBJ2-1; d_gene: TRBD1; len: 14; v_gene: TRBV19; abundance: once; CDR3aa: CAGTVGQGTNEQFF; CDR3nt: TGTGCCGGGACCGTGGGACAGGGGACCAATGAGCAGTTCTTC
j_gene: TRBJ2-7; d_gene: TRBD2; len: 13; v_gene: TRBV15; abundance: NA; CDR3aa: CATRGGYGNEQYF; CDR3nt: TGTGCCACCCGCGGGGGTTACGGAAACGAGCAGTACTTC
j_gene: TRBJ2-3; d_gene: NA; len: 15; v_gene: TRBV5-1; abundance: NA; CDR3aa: CASSLDRDSTDTQYF; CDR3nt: TGCGCCAGCAGCTTGGACAGGGATAGCACAGATACGCAGTATTTT
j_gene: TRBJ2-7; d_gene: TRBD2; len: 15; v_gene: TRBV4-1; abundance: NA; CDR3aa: CASSLPGLAAYEQYF; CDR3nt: TGCGCCAGCAGCCTACCGGGACTAGCGGCCTACGAGCAGTACTTC
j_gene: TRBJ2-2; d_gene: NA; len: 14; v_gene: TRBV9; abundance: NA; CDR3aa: CASSVAGETGELFF; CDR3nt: TGTGCCAGCAGCGTAGCGGGAGAGACCGGGGAGCTGTTTTTT
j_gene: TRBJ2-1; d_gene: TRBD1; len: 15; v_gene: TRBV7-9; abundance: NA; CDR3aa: CASRPGTGASYEQFF; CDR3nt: TGTGCCAGCAGACCCGGGACAGGGGCCTCTTATGAGCAGTTCTTC
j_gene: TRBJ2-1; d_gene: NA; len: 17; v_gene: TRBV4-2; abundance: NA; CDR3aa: CASQGGEGEGSIDEQFF; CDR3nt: TGTGCCAGCCAAGGGGGAGAGGGAGAAGGGTCGATCGATGAGCAGTTCTTC
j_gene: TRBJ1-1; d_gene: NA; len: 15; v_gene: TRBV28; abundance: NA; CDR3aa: CASSNSGAGDTEAFF; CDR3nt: TGTGCCAGCAGTAATTCAGGGGCGGGGGACACTGAAGCTTTCTTT
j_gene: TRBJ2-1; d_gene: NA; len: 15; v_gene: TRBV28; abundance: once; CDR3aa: CASSQQVELGYEQFF; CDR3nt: TGTGCCAGCAGTCAACAGGTGGAACTAGGCTATGAGCAGTTCTTC
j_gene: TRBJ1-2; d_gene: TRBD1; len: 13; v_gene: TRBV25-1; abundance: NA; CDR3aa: CASSGNRGGGYTF; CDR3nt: TGTGCCAGCAGTGGAAACAGGGGTGGGGGCTACACCTTC
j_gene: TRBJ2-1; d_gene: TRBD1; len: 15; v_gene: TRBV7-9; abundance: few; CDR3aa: CASSLGGQGYNEQFF; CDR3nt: TGTGCCAGCAGCTTAGGTGGACAGGGCTACAATGAGCAGTTCTTC
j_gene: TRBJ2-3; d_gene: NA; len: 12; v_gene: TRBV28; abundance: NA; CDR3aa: CASQTGSDTQYF; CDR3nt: TGTGCCAGCCAAACTGGCTCAGATACGCAGTATTTT
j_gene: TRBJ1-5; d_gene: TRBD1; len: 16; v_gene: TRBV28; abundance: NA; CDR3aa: CASSPRDRRGNQPQHF; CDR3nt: TGTGCCAGCAGTCCGAGGGACAGGCGTGGCAATCAGCCCCAGCATTTT
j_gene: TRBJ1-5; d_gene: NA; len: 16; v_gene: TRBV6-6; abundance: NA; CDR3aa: CASSLNGAASNQPQHF; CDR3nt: TGTGCCAGCAGTCTTAACGGGGCGGCGAGCAATCAGCCCCAGCATTTT
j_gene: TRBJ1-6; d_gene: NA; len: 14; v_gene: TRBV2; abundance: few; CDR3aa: CATSGERNNSPLHF; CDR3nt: TGTGCCACCAGCGGGGAACGCAATAATTCACCCCTCCACTTT
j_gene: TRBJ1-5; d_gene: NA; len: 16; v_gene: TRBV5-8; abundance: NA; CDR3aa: CASQRGQIFSNQPQHF; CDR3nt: TGTGCCAGCCAGCGAGGACAGATATTTAGCAATCAGCCCCAGCATTTT
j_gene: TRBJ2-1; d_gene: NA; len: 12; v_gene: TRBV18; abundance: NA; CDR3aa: CASSPPGDEQFF; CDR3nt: TGTGCCAGCTCACCACCGGGAGATGAGCAGTTCTTC
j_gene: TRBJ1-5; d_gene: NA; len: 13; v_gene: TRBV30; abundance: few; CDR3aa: CAWSGISNQPQHF; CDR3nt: TGTGCCTGGAGTGGTATAAGCAATCAGCCCCAGCATTTT
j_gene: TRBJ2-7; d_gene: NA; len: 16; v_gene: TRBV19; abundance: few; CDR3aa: CASSNPAGLSVGEQYF; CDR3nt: TGTGCCAGTAGTAATCCGGCGGGACTCTCCGTGGGGGAGCAGTACTTC
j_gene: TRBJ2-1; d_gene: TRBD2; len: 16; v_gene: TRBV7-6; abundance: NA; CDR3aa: CASSLTSMNRYNEQFF; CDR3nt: TGTGCCAGCAGCCTGACTAGCATGAACCGATACAATGAGCAGTTCTTC
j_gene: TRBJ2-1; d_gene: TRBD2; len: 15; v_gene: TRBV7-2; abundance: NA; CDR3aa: CASMAGAGGMGEQFF; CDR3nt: TGTGCCAGCATGGCCGGGGCGGGAGGAATGGGTGAGCAGTTCTTC
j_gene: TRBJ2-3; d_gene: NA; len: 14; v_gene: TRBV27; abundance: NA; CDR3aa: CASSLSWETDTQYF; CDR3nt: TGTGCCAGCAGTTTATCCTGGGAAACAGATACGCAGTATTTT
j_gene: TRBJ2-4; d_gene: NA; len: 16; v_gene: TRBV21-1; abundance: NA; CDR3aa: CASSLPMRLAKNIQYF; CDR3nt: TGTGCCAGCAGCCTTCCTATGAGGCTAGCCAAAAACATTCAGTACTTC
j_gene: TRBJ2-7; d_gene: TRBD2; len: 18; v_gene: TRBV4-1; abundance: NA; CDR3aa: CASSLRLAGATSSYEQYF; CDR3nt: TGCGCCAGCAGCCTCCGACTAGCGGGAGCCACTAGCTCCTACGAGCAGTACTTC
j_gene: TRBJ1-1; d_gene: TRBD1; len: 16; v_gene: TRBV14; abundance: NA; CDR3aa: CASSHRTGVQGTEAFF; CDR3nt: TGTGCCAGCAGCCATAGAACAGGGGTACAAGGGACTGAAGCTTTCTTT
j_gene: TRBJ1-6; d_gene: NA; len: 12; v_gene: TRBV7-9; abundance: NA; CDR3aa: CASSSNNSPLHF; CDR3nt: TGTGCCAGCAGCTCAAATAATTCACCCCTCCACTTT
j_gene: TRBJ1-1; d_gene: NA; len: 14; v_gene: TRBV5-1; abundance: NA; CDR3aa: CASSLSQSNTEAFF; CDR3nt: TGCGCCAGCAGCTTGTCACAGTCGAACACTGAAGCTTTCTTT
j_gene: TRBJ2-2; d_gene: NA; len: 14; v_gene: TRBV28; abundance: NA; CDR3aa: CASTLSGNTGELFF; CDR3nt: TGTGCCAGCACTTTAAGCGGGAACACCGGGGAGCTGTTTTTT
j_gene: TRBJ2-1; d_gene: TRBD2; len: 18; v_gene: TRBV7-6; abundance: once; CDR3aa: CASSLGVSSGSSYNEQFF; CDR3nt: TGTGCCAGCAGCCTCGGGGTCTCTAGCGGGAGCTCCTACAATGAGCAGTTCTTC
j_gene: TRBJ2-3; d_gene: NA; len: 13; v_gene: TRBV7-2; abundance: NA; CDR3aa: CASSLHNTDTQYF; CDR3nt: TGTGCCAGCAGTCTCCATAACACAGATACGCAGTATTTT
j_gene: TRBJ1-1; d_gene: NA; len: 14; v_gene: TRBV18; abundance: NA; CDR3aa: CASSPQRRDTEAFF; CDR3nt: TGTGCCAGCTCACCACAAAGACGGGACACTGAAGCTTTCTTT
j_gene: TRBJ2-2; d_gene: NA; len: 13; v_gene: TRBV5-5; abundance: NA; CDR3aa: CASSLVSYGELFF; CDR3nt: TGTGCCAGCAGCTTGGTATCCTACGGGGAGCTGTTTTTT
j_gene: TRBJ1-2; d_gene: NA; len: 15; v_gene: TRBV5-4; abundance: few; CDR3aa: CASSSPGRSNYGYTF; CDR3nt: TGTGCCAGCAGTTCCCCGGGACGGAGTAACTATGGCTACACCTTC
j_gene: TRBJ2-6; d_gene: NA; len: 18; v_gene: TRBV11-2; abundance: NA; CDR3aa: CASSLDRRSLSGANVLTF; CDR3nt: TGTGCCAGCAGCTTAGATAGGAGGTCGCTCTCTGGGGCCAACGTCCTGACTTTC
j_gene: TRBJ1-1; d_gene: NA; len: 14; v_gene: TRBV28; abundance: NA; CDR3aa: CASSSPGVGTEAFF; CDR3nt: TGTGCCAGCAGTTCACCCGGGGTGGGCACTGAAGCTTTCTTT
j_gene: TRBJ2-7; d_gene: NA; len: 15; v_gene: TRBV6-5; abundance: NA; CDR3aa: CASSYRQGMRNEQYF; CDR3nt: TGTGCCAGCAGTTACAGGCAGGGTATGAGAAACGAGCAGTACTTC
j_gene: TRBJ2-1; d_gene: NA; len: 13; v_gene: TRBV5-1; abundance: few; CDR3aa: CASSRGDYNEQFF; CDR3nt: TGCGCCAGCAGCAGGGGCGACTACAATGAGCAGTTCTTC
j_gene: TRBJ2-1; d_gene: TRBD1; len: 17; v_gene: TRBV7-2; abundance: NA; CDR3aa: CASSPWDRGPILNEQFF; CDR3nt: TGTGCCAGCAGCCCCTGGGACAGGGGGCCGATTCTCAATGAGCAGTTCTTC
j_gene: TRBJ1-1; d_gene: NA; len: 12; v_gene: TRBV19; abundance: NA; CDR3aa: CASGRGSTEAFF; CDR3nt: TGTGCCAGTGGGAGGGGGAGCACTGAAGCTTTCTTT
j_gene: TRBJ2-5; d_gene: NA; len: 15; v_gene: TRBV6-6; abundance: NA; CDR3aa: CASSPGGEWGETQYF; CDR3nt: TGTGCCAGCAGCCCCGGTGGGGAGTGGGGAGAGACCCAGTACTTC
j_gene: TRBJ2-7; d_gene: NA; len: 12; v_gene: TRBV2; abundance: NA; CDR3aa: CASRGPSYEQYF; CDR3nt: TGTGCCAGCAGGGGACCGAGCTACGAGCAGTACTTC